This TCR beta chain was recorded in a study of Ad26.COV2.S vaccination and SARS-CoV-2 variants. This clone was seen a handful of times. Its target is not known. CDR1 is MNHEY, CDR2 SMNVEV, per germline (reference sequence). Germline trimming cut 4 bases from V and 4 bases from J; bases unmatched to any gene: 5. The CDR3 length is 16 residues. Study outcomes and limitations: Spike-specific TCR breadth in vaccine recipients exceeded that seen in placebo recipients.

TCRdb's table, derived via immunoSEQ multiplex PCR, lists solely in-frame clones and lacks some. The repertoire has tens of thousands of clones, roughly 84% of them found once; the top ten carry about 15%. The source material was peripheral blood, sampled after recovery from COVID-19. This sequence joins TRBV27 and TRBJ2-2; 11 nucleotides match TRBD2. The origin of this receptor is a human donor who had recovered from COVID-19. DNA for the CDR3: TGTGCCAGCAGTTCACTAGCGGGAGATCCCACCGGGGAGCTGTTTTTT. This translates into CASSSLAGDPTGELFF.